Detailed here is one T cell receptor beta chain. Its antigen remains unidentified. Nothing much larger sits one base from this clone, and base qualities are not available. This CDR3 is also generated by other DNA sequences in the sample. The meaning of the sample's time point label: about 28 days (+/-7) after the second vaccine dose. AZD1222 recipients with second doses at about 4 weeks or about 12 weeks were pooled, because spike-specific TCR depth and breadth did not differ between schedules. Vaccinee samples came from UK trials COV001 and COV002, including a single-blind randomized controlled phase 2/3 trial of AZD1222 (ChAdOx1 nCoV-19) in healthy adults. Trial participant PBMC samples were collected at day 0 and day 28 after the second dose for TCRbeta chain sequencing. The data belong to a study of T cell responses to AZD1222 COVID-19 vaccine (dated by TCRdb to the early 2020s). Turning to the overall study: A total of approximately 230 trial participants underwent TCR sequencing, of whom some 210 received two doses of AZD1222 and about 25 received two doses of the MenACWY control vaccine. Enrollment into the trials was organized by age into subgroups of 18-55, 56-69 and 70-plus years, and those subgroups contained roughly 150, 30 and 60 TCR-sequenced participants, respectively.

The CDR3 regions of human TCRbeta chains were analyzed by immunosequencing. In the source study's methods: TCRs in the repertoires were compared against a reference library of SARS-CoV-2-specific TCRs that had been generated with the MIRA antigen-specificity platform. Breadth was defined as the fraction of unique TCRs that were SARS-CoV-2-associated, and depth was defined as the fraction of total T cells that were SARS-CoV-2-associated. Each spike-specific TCR was assigned to its reactive spike region and to a CD4 or CD8 class using the MIRA data. Log10-transformed breadth and depth values were compared by one-way ANOVA with Sidak's multiple comparisons tests. TCRdb took over this immuneACCESS table, retaining in-frame rearrangements with V and J assigned. Such tables are incomplete; in checked studies, under half of the missing clones stem from an unresolved V gene, and the remainder is unexplained. The V and J calls and clone size were taken over from that table, and D and trimming were inferred from the DNA. The sample yields more than 150,000 clones; about nine tenths were counted once. 1.9% of the sample rests with the top ten.

On the study overall, not on this receptor specifically: Participants were mostly white British, with more females than males. The authors suggested clonal diversity may have been underestimated. A significant rise in spike-specific TCR breadth and depth was observed after two AZD1222 doses relative to day 0 and relative to MenACWY recipients. Conclusions about previously exposed vaccinees are limited because only six or seven AZD1222 recipients were SARS-CoV-2 seropositive at baseline. The 56-69-year group was small, and its depth increase did not reach significance, likely because of low power. The vaccine-associated CD4 TCRs covered the entire spike protein, and the dominant responses fell in regions 160-218 and 743-854. Reportedly, almost half of the unique spike-specific TCRs recognized epitopes lying outside the regions that are mutated in the B.1.351 and B.1.1.7 variants. Because no day 14 peak-response samples were available, the repertoires could be characterized only after the peak T cell response.

Cut back by 1 base and 5 bases, the V and J ends lie 8 bases apart. From its cysteine to its phenylalanine, the CDR3 spans 13 amino acids. This entry keeps only the CDR3 DNA: 39 bases, framed from base 1. CDR1 is given as SGHDN and CDR2 as FVKESK, both from the germline V gene. The sequence joins TRBV14 to TRBJ2-5; no D segment can be confidently identified. The sequences come from peripheral blood, collected 28 days after the second AZD1222 dose. The sequence was collected from an adult who received the AZD1222 COVID-19 vaccine. The DNA reads as follows: TGTGCCAGCAGCCAAGGCCGACGGGAGACCCAGTACTTC. The resulting protein is CASSQGRRETQYF.